This T cell receptor (beta chain) appears in the sequencing data of a study of blood T cell repertoires in COVID-19. Study as a whole: Material from acute and convalescent COVID-19 was sourced from the United States, Italy and Spain. Sources were T cells, B-cell-depleted T cells, or PBMCs; the material itself was cDNA or gDNA.

Looked up from germline, CDR1 is SGHDT and CDR2 is YYEEEE. V was shortened by 3 bases and J by 0 bases, with 13 bases between the two germline ends. This CDR3 region has 16 residues. The table came from immunoSEQ multiplex PCR; TCRdb's copy has only in-frame clones and leaves some out. Of 300,000 to 400,000 clones in the sample, 85% to 90% were seen once. It was during active infection that Seattle patients were enrolled and then longitudinally followed. This TCR was sampled from a woman aged 25-40 years with COVID-19, enrolled during active disease. The chain employs TRBV5-6 and TRBJ1-3; D possibly corresponds to TRBD1 (5 bases). The sequencing input was peripheral blood. Written as DNA, the CDR3 is TGTGCCAGCAGCTGGGCAGGGCCGGTCTCTGGAAACACCATATATTTT. It yields the protein CASSWAGPVSGNTIYF. Complete variable domain (other parts from reference TRBV5-6 and TRBJ1-3): DAGVTQSPTHLIKTRGQQVTLRCSPKSGHDTVSWYQQALGQGPQFIFQYYEEEERQRGNFPDRFSGHQFPNYSSELNVNALLLGDSALYLCASSWAGPVSGNTIYFGEGSWLTVV.